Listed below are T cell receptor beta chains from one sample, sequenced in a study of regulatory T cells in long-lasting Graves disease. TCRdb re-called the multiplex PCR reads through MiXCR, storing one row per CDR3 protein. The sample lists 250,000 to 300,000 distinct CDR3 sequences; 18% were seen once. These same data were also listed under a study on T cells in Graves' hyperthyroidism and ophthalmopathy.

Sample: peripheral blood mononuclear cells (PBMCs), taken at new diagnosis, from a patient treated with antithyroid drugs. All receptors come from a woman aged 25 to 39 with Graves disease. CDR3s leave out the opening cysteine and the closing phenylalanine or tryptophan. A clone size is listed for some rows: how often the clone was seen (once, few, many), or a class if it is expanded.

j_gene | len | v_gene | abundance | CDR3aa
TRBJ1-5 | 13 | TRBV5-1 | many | ASSLGDGYPQPQH
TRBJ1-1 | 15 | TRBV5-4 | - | ASSREGTGGLNTEAF
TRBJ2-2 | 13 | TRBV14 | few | ASSQVGGFPGELF
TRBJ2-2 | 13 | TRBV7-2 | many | ASSLVGGGAGELF
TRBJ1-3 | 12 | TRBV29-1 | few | SVEDTGEGYTIY
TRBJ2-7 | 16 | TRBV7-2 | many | ASSLRARDLWTGSEQY
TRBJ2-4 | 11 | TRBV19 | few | ASMGGAKNIQY
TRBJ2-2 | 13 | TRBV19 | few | ASSVSLSNTGELF
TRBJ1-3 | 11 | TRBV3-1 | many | ASSPAGRNTIY
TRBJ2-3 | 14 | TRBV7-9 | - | ASSRGSGGALDTQY
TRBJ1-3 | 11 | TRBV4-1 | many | ASSQVSGNTIY
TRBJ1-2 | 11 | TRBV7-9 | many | ASSIGTAYGYT
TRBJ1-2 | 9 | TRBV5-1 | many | ASLEPSGYT
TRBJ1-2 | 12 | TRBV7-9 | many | ASSLSPGGKGYT
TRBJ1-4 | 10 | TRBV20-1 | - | SASGGDEKLF
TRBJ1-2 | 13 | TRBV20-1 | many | SAYRDRRLNYGYT
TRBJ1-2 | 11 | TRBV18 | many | ASSPSGFDGYT
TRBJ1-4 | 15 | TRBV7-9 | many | ASSLPGQESTNEKLF
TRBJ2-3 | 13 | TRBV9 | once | ASSVFRTNTDTQY
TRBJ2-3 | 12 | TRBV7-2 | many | ASSAAGAADTQY
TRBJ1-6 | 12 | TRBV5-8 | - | ASRLRQGSSPLH
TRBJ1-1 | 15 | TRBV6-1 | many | ASSEEYVGEGITEAF
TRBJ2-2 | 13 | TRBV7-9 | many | ASSSGTGNTGELF
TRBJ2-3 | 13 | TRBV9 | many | ASNLGGLDADTQY
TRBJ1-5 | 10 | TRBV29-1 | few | SVAESNQPQH
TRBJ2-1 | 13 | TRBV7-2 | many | ASSLSGGAVNEQF
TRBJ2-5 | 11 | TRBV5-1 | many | ASSPGQGRTQY
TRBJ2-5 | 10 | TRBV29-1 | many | SSGSDQETQY
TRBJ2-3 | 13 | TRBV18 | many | ASSPFETSTDTQY
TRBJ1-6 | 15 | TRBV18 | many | ASSPEPGTGRHSPLH
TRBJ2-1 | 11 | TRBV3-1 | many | ASSQNPRDEQF
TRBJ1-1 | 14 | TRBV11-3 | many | ASSPGQGAANTEAF
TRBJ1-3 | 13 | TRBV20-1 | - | SARDEVRSGNTIY
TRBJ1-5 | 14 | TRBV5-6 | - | ASSTARGKSNQPQH
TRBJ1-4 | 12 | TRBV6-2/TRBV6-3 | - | ASSETSVGEKLF
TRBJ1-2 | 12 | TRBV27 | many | ASSFSQGNYGYT
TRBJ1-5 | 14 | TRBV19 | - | ASSPLGDSLNQPQH
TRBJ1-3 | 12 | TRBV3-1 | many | ASSQGTGSYTIY
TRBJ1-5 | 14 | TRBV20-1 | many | SASEGGPYSNQPQH
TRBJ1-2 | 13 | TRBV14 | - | ASGQEGGPFYGYT
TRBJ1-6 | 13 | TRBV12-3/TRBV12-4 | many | ASSYRNRGNSPLH
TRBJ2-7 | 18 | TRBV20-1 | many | SALANQNLVWGINSYEQY
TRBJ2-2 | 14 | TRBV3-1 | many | ASSRRGLANTGELF
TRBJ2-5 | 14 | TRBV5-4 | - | ASSLGVAGAQETQY
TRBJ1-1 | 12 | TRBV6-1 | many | ASTRTGERIEAF
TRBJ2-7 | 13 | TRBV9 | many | ASSAGTSGANEQY
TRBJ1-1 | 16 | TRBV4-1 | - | ASSQSRTGGHMNTEAF
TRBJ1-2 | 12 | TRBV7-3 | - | ASSSGPGDYGYT
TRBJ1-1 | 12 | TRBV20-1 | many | SARVRGEVTEAF
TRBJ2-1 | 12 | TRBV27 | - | ASSLSTPRNEQF
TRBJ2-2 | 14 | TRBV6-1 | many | ASSLLAGWNTGELF
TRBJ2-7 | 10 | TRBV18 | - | ASSSQTSEQY